Listed below are T cell receptor beta chains from one sample, sequenced in a study. MiXCR was run by TCRdb on the 5' RACE reads, yielding one entry per CDR3 protein. Among 8,500 to 13,000 distinct CDR3 sequences listed, roughly 18% were seen once. Sequenced input: Tregs sorted from a lymph node. The receptors were sampled from a female donor with breast cancer. CDR3s include the opening cysteine and the closing phenylalanine or tryptophan. The order of the fields is V gene, J gene, CDR3 protein.

TRBV7-9	TRBJ1-2	CASSLGGMGGYTF
TRBV7-9	TRBJ2-7	CASSFGGSSSYEQYF
TRBV12-3/TRBV12-4	TRBJ1-5	CASSSQGQGKGQPQHF
TRBV5-1	TRBJ2-1	CASSLTGTIPYEQFF
TRBV4-3	TRBJ2-7	CASSQALAGVEQYF
TRBV7-2	TRBJ1-1	CASSHAADYTEAFF
TRBV9	TRBJ2-1	CASSVAGGGYNEQFF
TRBV27	TRBJ1-5	CASSPDREGQPQHF
TRBV12-3/TRBV12-4	TRBJ1-1	CASSLQGMNTEAFF
TRBV24-1	TRBJ1-1	CATSDRGRTEAFF
TRBV15	TRBJ1-5	CATSRWYQQPQHF
TRBV4-1	TRBJ2-1	CASSQAPGTTTGTHRYNEQFF
TRBV20-1	TRBJ2-3	CSASGSPTDTQYF
TRBV15	TRBJ2-3	CATSSGGLADTDTQYF
TRBV5-1	TRBJ2-2	CASSARTSGTAGELFF
TRBV12-3/TRBV12-4	TRBJ1-2	CASSQSNYGYTF
TRBV11-2	TRBJ2-1	CASSLLIWASGSLNEQFF
TRBV15	TRBJ1-4	CATSSHRVANEKLFF
TRBV9	TRBJ1-1	CASSVYDRGHTEAFF
TRBV19	TRBJ1-1	CASSPVAGLMNTEAFF
TRBV7-2	TRBJ2-7	CASSLFTSGIYEQYF
TRBV12-3/TRBV12-4	TRBJ2-1	CASSFLAGGNEQFF
TRBV5-1	TRBJ1-1	CASSLDRMNTEAFF
TRBV7-9	TRBJ1-4	CASSLAGQNEKLFF
TRBV5-1	TRBJ2-4	CASSTSGGTKDIQYF
TRBV6-1	TRBJ2-3	CATSDRQGPDTQYF
TRBV5-1	TRBJ2-7	CASSLGSSGANYEQYF
TRBV18	TRBJ1-4	CASSPLAGEGEKLFF
TRBV18	TRBJ1-1	CASSPRGQGSNTEAFF
TRBV28	TRBJ2-7	CASSFGVSDSYEQYF
TRBV5-1	TRBJ1-1	CASSSGTAYTEAFF
TRBV29-1	TRBJ2-5	CSVPRGGSSQETQYF
TRBV11-2	TRBJ2-1	CASSLSSGDSNEQFF
TRBV2	TRBJ2-1	CASSIIGQGSEQFF
TRBV5-1	TRBJ2-5	CASSVGQGQETQYF